This TCR beta chain was recovered during a study of post-analysis software for immune sequencing data. Study conclusions and caveats: Samples prepared in the same batch strongly co-clustered by F measure.

The TCR beta cDNA libraries carried unique molecular identifiers. Via MiXCR, TCRdb re-called the PCR reads, giving one row per CDR3 protein. The repertoire consists of under 900,000 distinct CDR3 sequences, with roughly 50% occurring once and the leading ten covering approximately 4.4%. The sample holds one count of this clonotype. What it binds is not known. The sequence was collected from a girl aged 10 to 17 with multiple sclerosis. Sequencing was done on a sample of blood.

The CDR3 coding sequence is TGTGCCACCAGCAGATCAACTAATGAAAAACTGTTTTTT. It translates to CATSRSTNEKLFF. This chain links TRBV15 with TRBJ1-4, with D hard to call. Trimming removed 2 bases at V and 0 bases at J, with 1 base between. Germline V lookup: CDR1 LNHNV, CDR2 YYDKDF (reference sequence). This CDR3 has 13 residues.